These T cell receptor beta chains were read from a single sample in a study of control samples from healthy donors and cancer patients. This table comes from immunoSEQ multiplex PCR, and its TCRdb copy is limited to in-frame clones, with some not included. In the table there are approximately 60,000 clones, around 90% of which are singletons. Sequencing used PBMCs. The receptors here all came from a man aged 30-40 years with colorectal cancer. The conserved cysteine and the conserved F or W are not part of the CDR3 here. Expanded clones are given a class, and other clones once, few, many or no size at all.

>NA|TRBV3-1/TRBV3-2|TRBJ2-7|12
ASSQGTGRYEQY
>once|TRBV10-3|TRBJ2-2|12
AIRTGVNTGELF
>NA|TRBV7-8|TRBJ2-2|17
ASSLAWVGSSTETGELF
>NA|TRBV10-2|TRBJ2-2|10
ASSEGFGELF
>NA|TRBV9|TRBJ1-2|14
ASSTPGRTANYGYT
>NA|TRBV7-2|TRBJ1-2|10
ASRGGLGGYT
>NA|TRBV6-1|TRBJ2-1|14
ASSEVRTGGRNEQF
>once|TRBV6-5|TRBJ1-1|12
ASSPRGDWTEAF
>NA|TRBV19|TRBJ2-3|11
ASSIDRADTQY
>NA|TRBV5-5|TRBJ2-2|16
ASSLKGVGLVNTGELF
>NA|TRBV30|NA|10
AWTPGGETQY